These 21 T cell receptor beta chains were sequenced from one sample in a study of cytotoxic CD8 clonotypes in ibrutinib-treated CLL. Profiled with immunoSEQ multiplex PCR; TCRdb holds only in-frame clones, not every one. The sample consists of roughly 150,000 clones, roughly 86% of them appearing once. The starting material was PBMCs, obtained after 12 months of ibrutinib treatment. The receptors were sampled from a human donor with chronic lymphocytic leukemia.

This clone was observed a handful of times. The rearrangement links TRBV5-1 to TRBJ2-7; D not certain. Germline V gene sequence: CDR1 SGHRS, CDR2 YFSETQ. Deletions cut 0 bases from V and 2 bases from J, with 12 bases between. This CDR3 comprises 15 residues. DNA for the CDR3: TGCGCCAGCAGCTTGGAGTTTCGCTCACCCTACGAGCAGTACTTC. Its protein is CASSLEFRSPYEQYF.

This clone was recorded once. V is TRBV27 and J is TRBJ1-1, with D possibly being TRBD1 (6 bases). The CDR3 is 16 residues long. Germline CDR1 MNHEY, CDR2 SMNVEV (reference sequence). V was trimmed by 6 bases and J by 1 base, leaving 18 bases between them. CDR3 in DNA: TGTGCCAGCAGCCCGGGACACTCCATTGGGAACACTGAAGCTTTCTTT. This encodes CASSPGHSIGNTEAFF.

This chain uses TRBV7-8 with TRBJ1-2, with a possible D match to TRBD1 (5 bases). Trimming left V 6 bases short and J 2 bases short, with 25 bases between. Germline lookup yields CDR1 SGHVS and CDR2 FQNEAQ. The CDR3 spans 18 residues. CDR3 in amino acids: CASRAIGGFFRGNYGYTF. The CDR3 DNA is TGTGCCAGCAGGGCAATTGGGGGGTTTTTTCGCGGAAACTATGGCTACACCTTC.

CDR3 sequence reads: CASSQNRGRLETQYF. The DNA for the CDR3 is TGTGCCAGCAGCCAAAACAGGGGGCGTCTCGAGACCCAGTACTTC. The V gene is TRBV14, the J gene TRBJ2-5; 9 nucleotides align to TRBD1. The V segment lost 2 bases and the J segment 5 bases; nucleotides outside the gene matches: 6. CDR1 is SGHDN and CDR2 is FVKESK in the germline V gene. CDR3 length: 15 amino acids.

The chain recombines TRBV28 with TRBJ2-6, with TRBD2 matching over 12 bases. The J segment lost 0 bases and the V segment lost 3 bases, leaving 0 bases of the junction unmatched. The CDR3 runs to 17 residues. Germline values: CDR1 MDHEN, CDR2 SYDVKM. CDR3 region: CASSLTSGSSGANVLTF. In DNA form, the CDR3 reads TGTGCCAGCAGTTTGACTAGCGGGAGCTCTGGGGCCAACGTCCTGACTTTC.

This chain links TRBV27 with TRBJ2-7; no firm D call. CDR1 and CDR2 from the germline V gene are MNHEY and SMNVEV (reference sequence). V was pared by 3 bases and J by 9 bases, with 15 bases between. The CDR3 totals 13 residues. The DNA for the CDR3 is TGTGCCAGCAGTTTCTCCCCGAAGGGTCGGCAGTACTTC. It is translated as CASSFSPKGRQYF.

A single count supports this clone. The chain couples TRBV27 to TRBJ2-2; a weak D match, TRBD2 (5 bases). V was shortened by 1 base and J by 3 bases, with 9 bases between the two germline ends. The CDR3 is 15 amino acids. In germline, CDR1 is MNHEY, CDR2 SMNVEV (reference sequence). CDR3 nucleotides: TGTGCCAGCAGTTTATTGAGCGGCCACACCGGGGAGCTGTTTTTT. Its translation is CASSLLSGHTGELFF.

J is TRBJ1-3 and V is TRBV29-1; a weak D match, TRBD1 (5 bases). V was clipped by 7 bases and J by 0 bases, with 10 bases between them. Germline V gene data show CDR1 as SQVTM and CDR2 as ANQGSEA. CDR3 length: 13 amino acids. The CDR3 protein is CSAGVGSGNTIYF. In nucleotides, the CDR3 is TGCAGCGCGGGGGTTGGCTCTGGAAACACCATATATTTT.

In nucleotides, the CDR3 is TGTGCCAGCTCACCTGGCAGGGGTGCAACTAATGAAAAACTGTTTTTT. This encodes CASSPGRGATNEKLFF. The chain links TRBV18 to TRBJ1-4; a weak D match, TRBD1 (6 bases). The CDR3 is made up of 16 amino acids. Germline loops: CDR1 KGHSH, CDR2 LQKENI. V shed 3 bases and J shed 0 bases, with 11 bases lying between them.

The gene calls are TRBV2 and TRBJ1-3, with D tentatively TRBD1 (6 bases). CDR1 SNHLY and CDR2 FYNNEI come from the germline V gene. Trimming shortened V by 7 bases and J by 2 bases, and 9 bases separated the two germline ends. This CDR3 spans 13 amino acids. The CDR3 DNA sequence: TGTGCCAGCAAGGGGGGGCCTGGAAACACCATATATTTT. Translated: CASKGGPGNTIYF.

This chain connects TRBV5-6 to TRBJ2-7; tentative D call: TRBD1 (6 bases). Per the germline V gene, CDR1 is SGHDT and CDR2 is YYEEEE. Trimming removed 0 bases from V and 3 bases from J, with 13 bases in between. CDR3 length: 15 residues. The CDR3 loop is CASSLGQGSGYEQYF. The CDR3, as DNA: TGTGCCAGCAGCTTGGGCCAGGGGTCGGGCTACGAGCAGTACTTC.

The chain employs TRBV18 and TRBJ1-5; D perhaps matches TRBD1 (5 bases). Germline V gives CDR1 KGHSH, CDR2 LQKENI. There are 14 residues in the CDR3. V gave up 2 bases and J gave up 4 bases, with 9 bases separating them. In DNA, the CDR3 is TGTGCCAGCTCACCAGACAGCGTAAATCAGCCCCAGCATTTT. Translated, it gives CASSPDSVNQPQHF.

This rearrangement joins TRBV11-1 to TRBJ2-3; 7 bases line up with TRBD1. Unmatched junction bases numbered 8, after V lost 2 bases and J lost 0 bases. The CDR3 runs to 17 residues. In germline, CDR1 is SGHAT, CDR2 FQDESV (reference sequence). Here the CDR3 reads CASSLSPGTASTDTQYF. The CDR3 nucleotides read TGTGCCAGCAGCTTATCGCCCGGGACAGCCAGCACAGATACGCAGTATTTT.

This chain joins TRBV6-5 and TRBJ1-1, with unresolved D. Looked up from germline, CDR1 is MNHEY and CDR2 is SVGAGI. V dropped 5 bases and J dropped 1 base, with 14 bases sitting between them. There are 15 residues in the CDR3. In nucleotides, the CDR3 is TGTGCCAGCAGTCCTCCCGAGACGGGGAACACTGAAGCTTTCTTT. Protein: CASSPPETGNTEAFF.

The chain is built from TRBV27 and TRBJ1-2; possible D gene TRBD1, 6 bases. Germline CDR1 MNHEY, CDR2 SMNVEV (reference sequence). The CDR3 is 15 residues long. V dropped 7 bases and J dropped 5 bases, with 20 bases sitting between them. CDR3 DNA sequence: TGTGCCAGCAAAGTCCGGGACAAAGAATATTATGGCTACACCTTC. Translating it yields CASKVRDKEYYGYTF.

The chain recombines TRBV6-1 with TRBJ2-1; 7 bases are a match to TRBD1. The CDR3 extends over 16 amino acids. Germline values: CDR1 MNHNS, CDR2 SASEGT. V trimming: 6 bases; J trimming: 0 bases; junction bases outside the gene matches: 8. CDR3 DNA sequence: TGTGCCAGCAGGGAATATGACAGGGACTCCTACAATGAGCAGTTCTTC. Translating gives CASREYDRDSYNEQFF.

The gene calls are TRBV28 and TRBJ2-2; D is possibly TRBD2 (6 bases). Germline CDR1 MDHEN, CDR2 SYDVKM. This CDR3 contains 18 residues. Trimming removed 5 bases from V and 5 bases from J, with 24 bases in between. CDR3 nucleotide sequence: TGTGCCAGCAGTCCCCTCTCCGACACGGGACTCAAGACCGGGGAGCTGTTTTTT. Protein: CASSPLSDTGLKTGELFF.

This clone occurred a few times. This chain connects TRBV27 to TRBJ1-6; D not resolved. V was cut by 4 bases and J by 8 bases, with 12 bases left in between. The CDR3 extends over 14 amino acids. CDR1 and CDR2 from the germline V gene are MNHEY and SMNVEV (reference sequence). The CDR3 is CASSSDLDYSPLHF. CDR3 sequence (DNA): TGTGCCAGCAGTTCCGACCTTGATTATTCACCCCTCCACTTT.

This chain uses TRBV7-9 with TRBJ1-6; unclear D gene. This CDR3 has 14 amino acids. V was cut by 7 bases and J by 6 bases, with 13 bases left in between. Germline CDR1 is SEHNR and CDR2 is FQNEAQ (reference sequence). CDR3 DNA sequence: TGTGCCAGCATACGTAGTGGGCTTAATTCACCCCTCCACTTT. Encoded protein: CASIRSGLNSPLHF.

The chain carries TRBV19 and TRBJ2-7, with D unclear. From germline, CDR1 is LNHDA and CDR2 SQIVND (reference sequence). The CDR3 is 13 amino acids. The ends were cut back, 7 bases at V and 2 bases at J, with 12 bases in the middle. The CDR3 nucleotides are TGTGCCAGTACCCTTGGGCCGGCCTACGAGCAGTACTTC. Its translation: CASTLGPAYEQYF.

Concerning this clone: This sample also contains other DNA sequences that code for the same CDR3. The chain combines TRBV6-1 with TRBJ1-1; D not certain. Trimming took off 5 bases at V and 4 bases at J, with 5 bases between the two ends. Germline V gene sequence: CDR1 MNHNS, CDR2 SASEGT. The CDR3 is 11 residues long. The chain's CDR3 is CASSLGTEAFF. CDR3 DNA: TGTGCCAGCAGTTTGGGCACTGAAGCTTTCTTT.